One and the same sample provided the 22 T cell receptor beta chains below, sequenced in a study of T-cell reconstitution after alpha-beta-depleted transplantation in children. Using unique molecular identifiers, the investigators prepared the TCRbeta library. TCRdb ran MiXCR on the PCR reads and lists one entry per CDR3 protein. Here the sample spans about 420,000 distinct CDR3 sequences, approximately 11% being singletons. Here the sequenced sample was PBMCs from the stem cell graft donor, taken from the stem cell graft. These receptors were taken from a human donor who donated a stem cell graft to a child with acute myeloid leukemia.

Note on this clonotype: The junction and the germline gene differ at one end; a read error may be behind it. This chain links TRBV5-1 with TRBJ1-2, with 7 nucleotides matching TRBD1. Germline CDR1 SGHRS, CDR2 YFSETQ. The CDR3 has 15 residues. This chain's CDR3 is CASSFQGQTTYAYTF. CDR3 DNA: TGCGCCAGCAGCTTCCAGGGACAGACTACCTATGCCTACACCTTC. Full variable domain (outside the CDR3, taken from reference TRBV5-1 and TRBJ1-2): KAGVTQTPRYLIKTRGQQVTLSCSPISGHRSVSWYQQTPGQGLQFLFEYFSETQRNKGNFPGRFSGRQFSNSRSEMNVSTLELGDSALYLCASSFQGQTTYAYTFGSGTRLTVV.

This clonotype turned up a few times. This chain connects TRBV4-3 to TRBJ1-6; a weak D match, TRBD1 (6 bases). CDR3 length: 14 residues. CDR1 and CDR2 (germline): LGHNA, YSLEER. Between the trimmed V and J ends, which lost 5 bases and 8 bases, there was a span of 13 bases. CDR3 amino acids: CASSGGEGDSPLHF. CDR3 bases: TGCGCCAGCAGCGGCGGGGAGGGGGATTCACCCCTCCACTTT.

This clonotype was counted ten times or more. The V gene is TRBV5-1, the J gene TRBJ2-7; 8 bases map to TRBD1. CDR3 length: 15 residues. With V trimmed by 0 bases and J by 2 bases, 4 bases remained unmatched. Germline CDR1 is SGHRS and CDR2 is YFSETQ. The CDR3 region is CASSLDGQGTYEQYV. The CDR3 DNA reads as TGCGCCAGCAGCTTGGATGGACAGGGAACCTACGAGCAGTACGTC.

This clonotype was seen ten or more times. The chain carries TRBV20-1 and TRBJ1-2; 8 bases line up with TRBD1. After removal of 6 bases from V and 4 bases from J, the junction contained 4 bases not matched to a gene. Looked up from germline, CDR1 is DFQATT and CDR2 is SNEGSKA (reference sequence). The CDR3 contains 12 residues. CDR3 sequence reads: CSAWDRSYGYTF. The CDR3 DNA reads TGCAGTGCCTGGGACAGGAGCTATGGCTACACCTTC.

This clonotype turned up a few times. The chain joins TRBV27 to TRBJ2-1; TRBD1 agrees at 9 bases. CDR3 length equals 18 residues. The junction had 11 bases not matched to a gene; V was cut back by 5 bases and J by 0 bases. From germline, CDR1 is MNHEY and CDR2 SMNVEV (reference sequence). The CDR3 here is CASSIHRGLMSSYNEQFF. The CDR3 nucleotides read TGTGCCAGCAGTATCCACAGGGGGCTCATGAGCTCCTACAATGAGCAGTTCTTC.

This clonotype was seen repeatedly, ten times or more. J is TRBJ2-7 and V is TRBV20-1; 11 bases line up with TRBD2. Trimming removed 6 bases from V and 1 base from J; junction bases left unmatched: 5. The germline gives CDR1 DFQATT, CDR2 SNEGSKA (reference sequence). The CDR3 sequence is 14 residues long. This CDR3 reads CSAVLAGASYEQYF. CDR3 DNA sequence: TGCAGTGCGGTACTAGCGGGAGCATCCTACGAGCAGTACTTC.

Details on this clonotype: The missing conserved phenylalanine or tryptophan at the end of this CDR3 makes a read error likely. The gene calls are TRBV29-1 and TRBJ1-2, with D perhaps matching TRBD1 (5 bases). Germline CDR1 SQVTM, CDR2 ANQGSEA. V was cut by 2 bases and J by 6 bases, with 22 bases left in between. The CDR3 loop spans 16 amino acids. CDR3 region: CSVERTRARFIHGYTY. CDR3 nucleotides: TGCAGCGTTGAACGGACAAGGGCCAGATTCATACATGGCTACACCTAC.

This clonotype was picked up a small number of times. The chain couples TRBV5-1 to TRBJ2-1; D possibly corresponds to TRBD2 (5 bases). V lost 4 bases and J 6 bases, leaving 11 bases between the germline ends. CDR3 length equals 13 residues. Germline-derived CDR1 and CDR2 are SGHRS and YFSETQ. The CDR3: CASSVVARNEQFF. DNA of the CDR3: TGCGCCAGCAGCGTTGTAGCGCGCAATGAGCAGTTCTTC.

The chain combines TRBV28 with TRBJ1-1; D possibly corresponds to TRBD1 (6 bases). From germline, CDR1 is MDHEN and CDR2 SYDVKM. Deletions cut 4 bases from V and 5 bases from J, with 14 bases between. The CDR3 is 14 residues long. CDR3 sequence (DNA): TGTGCCAGCAGTTCCCCCTCAGGGGAAACTGAAGCTTTCTTT. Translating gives CASSSPSGETEAFF.

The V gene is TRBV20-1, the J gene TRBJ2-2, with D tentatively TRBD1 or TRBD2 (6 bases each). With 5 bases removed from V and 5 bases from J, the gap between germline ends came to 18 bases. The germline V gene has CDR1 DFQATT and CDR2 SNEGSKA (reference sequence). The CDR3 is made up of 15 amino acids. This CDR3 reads CSARKGGGITGELFF. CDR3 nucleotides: TGCAGTGCTCGCAAAGGAGGGGGAATTACCGGGGAGCTGTTTTTT.

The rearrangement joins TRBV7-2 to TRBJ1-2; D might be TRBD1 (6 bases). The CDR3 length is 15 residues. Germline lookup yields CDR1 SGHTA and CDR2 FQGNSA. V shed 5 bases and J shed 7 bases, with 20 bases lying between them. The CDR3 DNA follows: TGTGCCAGCAGCCTAGACACGACGGGGGCGCTTGGCTACACCTTC. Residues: CASSLDTTGALGYTF.

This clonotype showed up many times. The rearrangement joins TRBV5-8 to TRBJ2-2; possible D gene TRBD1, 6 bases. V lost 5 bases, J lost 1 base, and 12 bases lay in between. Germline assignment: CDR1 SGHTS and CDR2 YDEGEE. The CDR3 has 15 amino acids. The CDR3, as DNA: TGTGCCAGCAGTTCCGGGACACGGAACACCGGGGAGCTGTTTTTT. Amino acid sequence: CASSSGTRNTGELFF. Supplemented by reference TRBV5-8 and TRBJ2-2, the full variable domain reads EAGVTQSPTHLIKTRGQQATLRCSPISGHTSVYWYQQALGLGLQFLLWYDEGEERNRGNFPPRFSGRQFPNYSSELNVNALELEDSALYLCASSSGTRNTGELFFGEGSRLTVL.

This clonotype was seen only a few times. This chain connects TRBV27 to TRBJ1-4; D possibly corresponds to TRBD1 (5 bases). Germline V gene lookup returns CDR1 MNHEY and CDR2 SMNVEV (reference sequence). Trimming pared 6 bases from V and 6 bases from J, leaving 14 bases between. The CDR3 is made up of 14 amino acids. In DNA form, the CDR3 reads TGTGCCAGCAGCAAACTGAGGGGTGATGAAAAACTGTTTTTT. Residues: CASSKLRGDEKLFF.

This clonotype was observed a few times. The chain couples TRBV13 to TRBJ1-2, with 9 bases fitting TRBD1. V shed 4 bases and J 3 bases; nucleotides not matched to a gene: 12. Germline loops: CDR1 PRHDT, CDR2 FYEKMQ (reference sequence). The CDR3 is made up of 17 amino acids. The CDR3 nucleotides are TGTGCCAGCAGCTCAATTGAACAGGGGGCGCTGGACTATGGCTACACCTTC. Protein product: CASSSIEQGALDYGYTF.

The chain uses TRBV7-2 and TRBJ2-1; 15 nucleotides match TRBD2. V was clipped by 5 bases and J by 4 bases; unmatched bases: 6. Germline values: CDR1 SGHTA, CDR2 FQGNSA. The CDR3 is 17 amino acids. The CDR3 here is CASSPGLAGGEYNEQFF. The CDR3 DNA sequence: TGTGCCAGCAGCCCTGGACTAGCGGGGGGGGAGTACAATGAGCAGTTCTTC.

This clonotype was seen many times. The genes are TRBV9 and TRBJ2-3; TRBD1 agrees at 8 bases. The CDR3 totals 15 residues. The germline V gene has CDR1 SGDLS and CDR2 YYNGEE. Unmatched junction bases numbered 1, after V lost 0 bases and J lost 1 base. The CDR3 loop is CASSVVQGGTDTQYF. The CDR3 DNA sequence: TGTGCCAGCAGCGTAGTACAGGGGGGCACAGATACGCAGTATTTT.

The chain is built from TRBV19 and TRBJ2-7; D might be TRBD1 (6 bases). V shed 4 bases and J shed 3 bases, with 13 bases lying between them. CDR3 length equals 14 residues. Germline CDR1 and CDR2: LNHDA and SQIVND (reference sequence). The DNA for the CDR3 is TGTGCCAGTAGTACCTGGGACACCCACTACGAGCAGTACTTC. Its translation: CASSTWDTHYEQYF.

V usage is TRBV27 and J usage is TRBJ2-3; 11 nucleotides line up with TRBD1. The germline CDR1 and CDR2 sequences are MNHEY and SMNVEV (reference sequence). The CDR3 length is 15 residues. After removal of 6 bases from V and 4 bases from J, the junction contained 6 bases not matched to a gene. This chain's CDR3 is CASSRTGGEADTQYF. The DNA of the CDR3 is TGTGCCAGCAGCAGGACAGGGGGCGAGGCAGATACGCAGTATTTT.

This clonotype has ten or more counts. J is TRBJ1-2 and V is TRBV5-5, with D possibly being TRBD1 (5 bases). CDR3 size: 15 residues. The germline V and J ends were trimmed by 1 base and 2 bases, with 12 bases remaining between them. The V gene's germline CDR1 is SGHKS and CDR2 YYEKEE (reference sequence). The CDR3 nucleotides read TGTGCCAGCAGCTTGTTGGGGGACCTGAACTATGGCTACACCTTC. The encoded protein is CASSLLGDLNYGYTF. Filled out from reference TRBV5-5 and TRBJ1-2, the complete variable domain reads DAGVTQSPTHLIKTRGQQVTLRCSPISGHKSVSWYQQVLGQGPQFIFQYYEKEERGRGNFPDRFSARQFPNYSSELNVNALLLGDSALYLCASSLLGDLNYGYTFGSGTRLTVV.

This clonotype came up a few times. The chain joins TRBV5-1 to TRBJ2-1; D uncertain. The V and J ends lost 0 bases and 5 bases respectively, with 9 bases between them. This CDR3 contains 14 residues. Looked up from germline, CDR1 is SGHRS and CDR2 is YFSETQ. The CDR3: CASSLVLHDNEQFF. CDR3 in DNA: TGCGCCAGCAGCTTGGTCCTACACGACAATGAGCAGTTCTTC. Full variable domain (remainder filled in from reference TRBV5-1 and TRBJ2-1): KAGVTQTPRYLIKTRGQQVTLSCSPISGHRSVSWYQQTPGQGLQFLFEYFSETQRNKGNFPGRFSGRQFSNSRSEMNVSTLELGDSALYLCASSLVLHDNEQFFGPGTRLTVL.

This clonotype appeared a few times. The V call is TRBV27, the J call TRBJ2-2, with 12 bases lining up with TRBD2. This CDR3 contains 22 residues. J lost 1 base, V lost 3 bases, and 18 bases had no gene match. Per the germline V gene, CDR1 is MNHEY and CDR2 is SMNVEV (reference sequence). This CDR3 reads CASSFRRGITTSGGVNTGELFF. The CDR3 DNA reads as TGTGCCAGCAGTTTTCGTAGGGGAATCACGACTAGCGGGGGAGTGAACACCGGGGAGCTGTTTTTT.

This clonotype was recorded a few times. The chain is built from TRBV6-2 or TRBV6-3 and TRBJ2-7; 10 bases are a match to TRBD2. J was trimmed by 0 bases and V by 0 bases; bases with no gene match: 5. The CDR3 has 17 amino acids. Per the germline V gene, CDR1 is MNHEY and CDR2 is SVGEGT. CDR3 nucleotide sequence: TGTGCCAGCAGTTACTCTGTAGCGGGAGGAGACTCCTACGAGCAGTACTTC. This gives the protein CASSYSVAGGDSYEQYF.